This passage covers 24 T cell receptor beta chains from one sample sequenced in a study of spatial heterogeneity in lung cancer (dated by TCRdb to the late 2010s). The method was 5' RACE. TCRdb lists the instrument as NextSeq 500. The raw public data were reprocessed by TCRdb itself: fastp quality trimming at Q25, MiXCR clonotype calling, in-frame beta chains only. Identical CDR3 proteins give one entry, which carries the most common genes and DNA. The sample table shows more than 95,000 distinct CDR3 sequences, and 12% are seen once. The ten top clones hold over 15% of the sample. The time point label of this sample denotes: blood at routine non-recurrence follow-up after resection. Without any cell sorting, TCR sequencing was performed on whole RNA extracted either from tumor and nontumor lung tissue or from cryopreserved PBMC samples. This specimen was PBMCs, taken at follow-up. The receptors stem from a male donor with early-stage non-small cell lung cancer.

The gene calls are TRBV20-1 and TRBJ2-7, with D perhaps given as TRBD1 or TRBD2 (5 bases each). The CDR3 length is 13 residues. V lost 5 bases and J 3 bases, leaving 14 bases between the germline ends. Germline loops: CDR1 DFQATT, CDR2 SNEGSKA (reference sequence). CDR3 amino acids: CSAEGSYSYEQYF. CDR3 bases: TGCAGTGCTGAGGGGTCTTACAGCTACGAGCAGTACTTC.

V gene TRBV24-1 combines with J gene TRBJ1-1; the D gene is possibly TRBD1 (6 bases). V was pared by 3 bases and J by 8 bases, with 12 bases between. CDR1 and CDR2 (germline): KGHDR, SFDVKD. The CDR3 has 13 amino acids. CDR3: CATSDPTGPEAFF. CDR3 DNA sequence: TGTGCCACCAGTGATCCCACAGGGCCAGAAGCTTTCTTT.

There are many counts of this clonotype. The genes are TRBV5-1 and TRBJ1-2; D not resolved. CDR1 and CDR2 from the germline V gene are SGHRS and YFSETQ. Trimming took 4 bases from V and 8 from J, leaving 21 bases between them. CDR3 length equals 15 residues. CDR3 residues: CASSPDGPSRQGYTF. For the CDR3, the DNA is TGCGCCAGCAGCCCGGACGGCCCGTCTAGGCAGGGCTACACCTTC.

The chain uses TRBV4-1 and TRBJ1-5, with unresolved D. CDR3 length: 17 residues. The germline V gene has CDR1 MGHRA and CDR2 YSYEKL. V was trimmed by 1 base and J by 2 bases, leaving 15 bases between them. CDR3 in DNA: TGCGCCAGCAGCCAAGTTACCGGAGTTGGTGGCAATCAGCCCCAGCATTTT. Amino acid sequence: CASSQVTGVGGNQPQHF.

The chain combines TRBV27 with TRBJ2-2; 7 bases agree with TRBD1. The CDR3 length is 16 residues. V shed 5 bases and J 6 bases; nucleotides not matched to a gene: 12. CDR1 is MNHEY, CDR2 SMNVEV, per germline (reference sequence). In nucleotides, the CDR3 is TGTGCCAGCAGTCCACCGGACAGGATAGGTCCCGGGGAGCTGTTTTTT. It translates to CASSPPDRIGPGELFF.

This clonotype appeared a few times. The J gene is TRBJ2-3, the V gene TRBV27; D call uncertain. V gave up 2 bases and J gave up 0 bases, with 6 bases separating them. Germline assignment: CDR1 MNHEY and CDR2 SMNVEV (reference sequence). This CDR3 is built from 14 residues. CDR3: CASSLLSSTDTQYF. CDR3 coding DNA: TGTGCCAGCAGTTTACTTTCTAGCACAGATACGCAGTATTTT.

The rearrangement links TRBV2 to TRBJ2-5; TRBD1 matches 10 bases. Per the germline V gene, CDR1 is SNHLY and CDR2 is FYNNEI. The CDR3 extends over 15 amino acids. V dropped 5 bases and J dropped 6; count of bases not matched to a gene: 9. The DNA for the CDR3 is TGTGCCAGCAGTAGCAGGACAGGGGGAATGAAGACCCAGTACTTC. It specifies CASSSRTGGMKTQYF.

This clonotype showed up many times. The CDR3 protein is CASSSNGLSNQPQHF. CDR3 nucleotide sequence: TGTGCCAGCAGCTCCAACGGCCTAAGCAATCAGCCCCAGCATTTT. The rearrangement joins TRBV7-2 to TRBJ1-5; D ambiguous. Trimming took 4 bases from V and 1 from J, leaving 11 bases between them. The CDR3 is made up of 15 amino acids. Germline CDR1 reads SGHTA; CDR2 reads FQGNSA.

This clonotype was observed once. The J gene is TRBJ1-5, the V gene TRBV6-2 or TRBV6-3, with D perhaps TRBD1 (6 bases). V was clipped by 8 bases and J by 1 base, with 18 bases between them. The CDR3 has 16 residues. The V gene's germline CDR1 is MNHEY and CDR2 SVGEGT. The DNA for the CDR3 is TGTGCCAGCGCGGGGGCCTCAGGCCGGAGCAATCAGCCCCAGCATTTT. Protein: CASAGASGRSNQPQHF.

This clonotype was seen a few times. The V call is TRBV6-2 or TRBV6-3, the J call TRBJ2-1, with D perhaps TRBD2 (6 bases). The ends were cut back, 7 bases at V and 4 bases at J, with 17 bases in the middle. Germline CDR1 MNHEY, CDR2 SVGEGT. CDR3 size: 15 residues. The CDR3 DNA is TGTGCCAGCACCCCCAGCGCGGGGATATACAATGAGCAGTTCTTC. As protein: CASTPSAGIYNEQFF.

This clonotype was counted between two and nine times. This chain links TRBV15 with TRBJ1-2; D is unclear. This CDR3 comprises 16 residues. The V end lost 0 bases, the J end lost 7 bases, and 18 bases lay between the germline ends. The germline gives CDR1 LNHNV, CDR2 YYDKDF (reference sequence). The CDR3 region has the DNA TGTGCCACCAGCAGAGACCCCGGGCAGTTCATTGGTGGCTACACCTTC. Translating it yields CATSRDPGQFIGGYTF.

The chain links TRBV3-1 to TRBJ1-6, with TRBD1 matching 8 bases. The CDR3 contains 14 residues. Germline CDR1 LGHDT, CDR2 YNNKEL (reference sequence). J gave up 10 bases and V 3 bases, and 5 bases lay outside the gene matches. The CDR3 here is CASSQQGARSPLHF. CDR3 DNA sequence: TGTGCCAGCAGCCAGCAGGGGGCGCGGTCACCCCTCCACTTT.

V usage is TRBV20-1 and J usage is TRBJ2-5; D may be TRBD1 (6 bases). CDR1 is DFQATT and CDR2 is SNEGSKA in the germline V gene (reference sequence). The CDR3 runs to 12 residues. V lost 5 bases and J 2 bases, leaving 9 bases between the germline ends. CDR3 in amino acids: CSAPTGQETQYF. The CDR3 DNA reads as TGCAGTGCTCCTACAGGGCAAGAGACCCAGTACTTC.

The chain uses TRBV6-2 or TRBV6-3 and TRBJ1-2; D uncertain. The CDR3 is 9 residues long. The V gene lost 11 bases and the J gene lost 8 bases, with 9 bases spanning the gap. CDR1 and CDR2 from the germline V gene are MNHEY and SVGEGT. CDR3: CAPRGGYTF. For the CDR3, the DNA is TGTGCCCCCCGGGGAGGCTACACCTTC.

This clonotype was counted only a few times. The J gene is TRBJ2-7, the V gene TRBV4-3; D remains ambiguous. Trimming took off 0 bases at V and 1 base at J, with 10 bases between the two ends. CDR1 and CDR2 (germline): LGHNA, YSLEER. The CDR3 sequence is 15 residues long. Here the CDR3 DNA reads TGCGCCAGCAGCCAAGATATTGGACGGTCCTACGAGCAGTACTTC. Protein sequence: CASSQDIGRSYEQYF.

This clonotype came up many times. The chain couples TRBV7-2 to TRBJ1-5; D possibly corresponds to TRBD1 (5 bases). V lost 5 bases, J lost 7 bases, and 18 bases lay in between. The CDR3 consists of 15 residues. Per germline, CDR1 SGHTA and CDR2 FQGNSA. In nucleotides, the CDR3 is TGTGCCAGCAGCCTGGGACCGCCAGCTGGGCAGCCCCAGCATTTT. This translates into CASSLGPPAGQPQHF.

This chain uses TRBV30 with TRBJ1-2, with D possibly being TRBD1 (5 bases). CDR1 is GTSNPN, CDR2 SVGIG, per germline (reference sequence). V gave up 4 bases and J gave up 7 bases, with 16 bases separating them. This CDR3 region has 13 residues. The CDR3 DNA reads as TGTGCCTGGACCGAGGGGCTCCAAATTGGCTACACCTTC. Residues: CAWTEGLQIGYTF.

This clonotype has a handful of counts. This chain joins TRBV20-1 and TRBJ1-2; D unclear. Trimming stripped 6 bases from V and 3 bases from J, with 8 bases between. The CDR3 totals 11 residues. Germline V gives CDR1 DFQATT, CDR2 SNEGSKA (reference sequence). CDR3 region: CSAIRDYGYTF. In DNA form, the CDR3 reads TGCAGTGCCATAAGGGACTATGGCTACACCTTC.

Ten or more counts support this clonotype. The V call is TRBV6-2 or TRBV6-3, the J call TRBJ1-5; no clear D. Trimming cost V 5 bases and J 11 bases, with 16 bases left between them. Germline values: CDR1 MNHEY, CDR2 SVGEGT. CDR3 length equals 13 residues. Written as DNA, the CDR3 is TGTGCCAGCAGTATAAGGGCCGGCGGGGCCCAGCATTTT. Its translation: CASSIRAGGAQHF.

The V gene is TRBV20-1, the J gene TRBJ2-5, with D unclear. This CDR3 region has 15 residues. Trimming left V 0 bases short and J 2 bases short, with 13 bases between. Germline CDR1 is DFQATT and CDR2 is SNEGSKA (reference sequence). The CDR3 is CSARDPKVVQETQYF. The CDR3 DNA reads TGCAGTGCTAGAGATCCTAAGGTTGTGCAAGAGACCCAGTACTTC.

J is TRBJ2-1 and V is TRBV7-3; D possibly uses TRBD1 or TRBD2 (6 bases each). CDR1 is SGHTA and CDR2 is FQGTGA in the germline V gene. V gave up 5 bases and J gave up 7 bases, with 18 bases separating them. This CDR3 has 15 amino acids. This CDR3 is CASSPKGGYPNEQFF. The CDR3 DNA is TGTGCCAGCAGCCCGAAGGGGGGTTATCCGAATGAGCAGTTCTTC.

This clonotype was seen a few times. The chain employs TRBV3-1 and TRBJ2-7; TRBD2 aligns across 8 bases. The CDR3 is 15 residues long. V gave up 1 base and J gave up 2 bases; unmatched junction bases: 4. Germline V gives CDR1 LGHDT, CDR2 YNNKEL (reference sequence). CDR3: CASSQGRAGAYEQYF. CDR3 coding DNA: TGTGCCAGCAGCCAAGGGAGAGCGGGGGCCTACGAGCAGTACTTC.

The chain has TRBV24-1 and TRBJ1-2, with 9 bases lining up with TRBD1. J gave up 2 bases and V 4 bases, and 4 bases lay outside the gene matches. The CDR3 runs to 15 residues. The germline V gene encodes CDR1 KGHDR and CDR2 SFDVKD. Written as DNA, the CDR3 is TGTGCCACCAGTGAACGGGGGACAGGGAACTATGGCTACACCTTC. Its translation: CATSERGTGNYGYTF.

This clonotype was detected many times. The chain links TRBV20-1 to TRBJ2-3, with D maybe TRBD1 (6 bases). Trimming pared 1 base from V and 5 bases from J, leaving 13 bases between. The CDR3 runs 14 residues. Germline lookup yields CDR1 DFQATT and CDR2 SNEGSKA (reference sequence). The DNA for the CDR3 is TGCAGTGCTAGAGTATCAGGGGCCCAAGATACGCAGTATTTT. Amino acids: CSARVSGAQDTQYF.